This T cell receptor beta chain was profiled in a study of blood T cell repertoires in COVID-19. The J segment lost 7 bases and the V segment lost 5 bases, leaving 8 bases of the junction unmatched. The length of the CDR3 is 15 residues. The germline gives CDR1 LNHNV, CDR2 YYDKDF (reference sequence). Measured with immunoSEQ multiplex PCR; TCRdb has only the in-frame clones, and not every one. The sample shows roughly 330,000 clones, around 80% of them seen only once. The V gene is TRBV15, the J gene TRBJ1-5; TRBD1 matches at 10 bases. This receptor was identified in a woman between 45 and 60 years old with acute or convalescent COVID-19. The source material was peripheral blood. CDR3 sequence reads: CATSVTGTGVQPQHF. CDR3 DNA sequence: TGTGCCACCAGCGTAACCGGGACAGGGGTACAGCCCCAGCATTTT.